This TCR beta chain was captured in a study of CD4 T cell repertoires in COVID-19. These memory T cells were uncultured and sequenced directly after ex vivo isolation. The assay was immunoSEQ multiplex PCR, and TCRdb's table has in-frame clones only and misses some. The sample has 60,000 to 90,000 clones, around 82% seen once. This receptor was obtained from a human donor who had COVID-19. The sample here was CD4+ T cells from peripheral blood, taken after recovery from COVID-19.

CDR3 region: CASSQARGTTDTQYF. The CDR3 DNA reads as TGTGCCAGCAGCCAAGCGCGGGGCACCACAGATACGCAGTATTTT. The chain has TRBV3-1 (or the pseudogene TRBV3-2) and TRBJ2-3; tentative D call: TRBD2 (6 bases). Trimming pared 1 base from V and 2 bases from J, leaving 10 bases between. Germline CDR1 and CDR2: LGHDT and YNNKEL (reference sequence). CDR3 length equals 15 residues.